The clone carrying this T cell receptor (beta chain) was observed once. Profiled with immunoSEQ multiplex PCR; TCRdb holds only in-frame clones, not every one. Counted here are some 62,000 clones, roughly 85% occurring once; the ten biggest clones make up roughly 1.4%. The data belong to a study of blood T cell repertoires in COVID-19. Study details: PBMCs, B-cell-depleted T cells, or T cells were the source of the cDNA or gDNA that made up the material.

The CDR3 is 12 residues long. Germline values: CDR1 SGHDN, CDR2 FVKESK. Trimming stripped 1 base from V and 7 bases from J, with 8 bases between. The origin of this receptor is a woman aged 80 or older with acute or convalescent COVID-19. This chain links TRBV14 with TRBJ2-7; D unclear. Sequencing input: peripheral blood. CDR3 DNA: TGTGCCAGCAGCCAAGTAGAGAGTGAGCAGTACTTC. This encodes CASSQVESEQYF.